This entry lists 5 T cell receptor beta chains sequenced from one sample in a study of cytomegalovirus exposure and HLA in healthy donors. Primers included in the PCR were 60 Vbeta and 13 Jbeta primers. Libraries were prepared by immunoSEQ multiplex PCR; TCRdb keeps only in-frame clonotypes and omits some of them. Recorded for this sample: tens of thousands of clones. The sequencing input was PBMCs. All receptors come from a woman aged 40 to 50 in good health and CMV-seronegative.

The V and J genes are TRBV6-6 and TRBJ2-1; D is unresolved. Trimming pared 6 bases from V and 2 bases from J, leaving 5 bases between. CDR3 size: 12 residues. CDR1 MNHNY and CDR2 SVGAGI come from the germline V gene (reference sequence). The CDR3 loop is CASRSPYNEQFF. DNA of the CDR3: TGTGCCAGCAGAAGCCCCTACAATGAGCAGTTCTTC.

The rearrangement links TRBV29-1 to TRBJ2-5, with 8 bases lining up with TRBD1. V shed 4 bases and J 2 bases; nucleotides not matched to a gene: 9. The CDR3 is 15 amino acids. The germline V gene has CDR1 SQVTM and CDR2 ANQGSEA. The CDR3 nucleotides are TGCAGCGTTGCGGCCGGGACAGGACCTCAAGAGACCCAGTACTTC. Translated, it gives CSVAAGTGPQETQYF.

The CDR3 here is CASSLGSGVNIQYF. In nucleotides, the CDR3 is TGCGCCAGCAGCTTGGGGTCAGGGGTGAACATTCAGTACTTC. The chain has TRBV5-1 and TRBJ2-4; a weak D match, TRBD1 (6 bases). V lost 0 bases, J lost 7 bases, and 11 bases lay in between. There are 14 residues in the CDR3. From germline, CDR1 is SGHRS and CDR2 YFSETQ.

The V and J genes are TRBV29-1 and TRBJ1-1; D is unresolved. Germline V gene data show CDR1 as SQVTM and CDR2 as ANQGSEA. V gave up 5 bases and J gave up 4 bases, with 14 bases separating them. The CDR3 consists of 13 residues. The CDR3 nucleotides are TGCAGCGTTCAGACGAGGATAGGCACTGAAGCTTTCTTT. Translation gives CSVQTRIGTEAFF.

V usage is TRBV5-1 and J usage is TRBJ2-3, with a possible D match to TRBD2 (6 bases). The V end was cut by 7 bases, the J end by 0 bases, with 12 bases between. CDR1 and CDR2 (germline): SGHRS, YFSETQ. The CDR3 totals 14 residues. The CDR3 sequence: CASSAGRSTDTQYF. The DNA of the CDR3 is TGCGCCAGCTCCGCGGGACGCAGCACAGATACGCAGTATTTT. The full variable domain, in which reference TRBV5-1 and TRBJ2-3 provide the parts outside the CDR3, is KAGVTQTPRYLIKTRGQQVTLSCSPISGHRSVSWYQQTPGQGLQFLFEYFSETQRNKGNFPGRFSGRQFSNSRSEMNVSTLELGDSALYLCASSAGRSTDTQYFGPGTRLTVL.